This TCR beta chain was found in a study of post-analysis software for immune sequencing data (dated by TCRdb to the mid-2010s). Looking at the study overall: Recorded disease courses included relapsing-remitting, secondary progressive and progressive-relapsing multiple sclerosis, with some patients lacking subtype annotation. The patient repertoires were compared against approximately eleven previously published healthy control repertoires obtained from donors aged 6 to 25 years. A subset of samples was prepared in parallel using single-end sample barcoding, then pooled and co-amplified after Illumina adapter ligation. What the authors observed across the whole study: Strong co-clustering of samples prepared in the same batch was shown by direct clustering with F measure, prompting a batch-effect correction. Compared with controls, multiple sclerosis patients had significantly lower normalized Chao1 diversity, a finding suggesting substantial peripheral T-cell clonal expansion. The multiple sclerosis patient group was slightly younger than the control group. Significantly higher frequencies in patients than in controls were found for roughly 5 TRBV segments, including TRBV5-6, TRBV5-1 and TRBV20-1.

According to the germline V gene, CDR1 reads SGHRS and CDR2 reads YFSETQ. The CDR3 contains 12 residues, cysteine and phenylalanine counted. Of all the DNA, just the CDR3 is kept, 36 bases in frame from base 1. V is cut by 1 base and J by 7 bases, and the space between the germline ends is 8 bases. To demonstrate the VDJtools post-analysis software, TCR beta repertoires were profiled from the peripheral blood of roughly 14 young patients with multiple sclerosis. Multiple sclerosis patients were children and adolescents aged about 6 to 15 years. With respect to this clonotype: Its antigen is still unknown. No base quality information exists; no much larger clone differs at one position.

Library prep was done by PCR. TCRdb names Illumina HiSeq 2500 as the instrument used. To reduce PCR and sequencing biases, unique molecular identifiers were incorporated into the TCR beta cDNA libraries. Approximately 500,000 cDNA molecules were obtained for every 1 to 10 million input T cells, so each molecule roughly corresponded to one T cell. Patient libraries were prepared and sequenced with the same protocol used for the earlier healthy control dataset. Samples belonging to the same batch were prepared together, multiplexed and sequenced on a shared HiSeq lane. Processing in the source paper ran as follows. MIGEC was used to process the raw barcoded reads, and molecular identifier groups with only a single read were discarded before consensus assembly and CDR3 extraction. Clonotype tables were post-analysed with VDJtools, and diversity was normalized by down-sampling all datasets to the smallest sample size. Repertoire overlap clustering matched CDR3 amino acid but not nucleotide sequences to correct batch-related cross-sample contamination. TCRdb reworked the public reads: Q25 trimming with fastp, MiXCR clone assembly, productive beta chains retained. All rows with the same CDR3 protein become a single entry with the most common DNA and genes. The V and J calls follow TCRdb's processing rather than the paper's. This sample has about half a million distinct CDR3 sequences in its table, and 34% of those were observed once. 6% of the sample goes to the ten largest clones.

Specimen: blood. This receptor was taken from a girl aged 2 to 17 with multiple sclerosis. The chain links TRBV5-1 with TRBJ1-2, with TRBD1 perhaps the D gene, on 6 matching bases. The nucleotide sequence reads as follows: TGCGCCAGCAGCTTGAACAGGGCTGGCTACACCTTC. Translation gives CASSLNRAGYTF.